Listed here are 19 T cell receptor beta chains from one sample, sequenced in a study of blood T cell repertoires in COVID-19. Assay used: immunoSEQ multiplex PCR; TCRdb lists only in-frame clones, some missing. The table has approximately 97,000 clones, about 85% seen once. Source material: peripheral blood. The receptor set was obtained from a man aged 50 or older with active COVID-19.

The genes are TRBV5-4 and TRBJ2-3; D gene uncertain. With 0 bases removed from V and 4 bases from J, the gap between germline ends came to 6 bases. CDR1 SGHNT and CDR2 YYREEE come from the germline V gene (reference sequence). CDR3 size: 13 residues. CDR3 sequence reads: CASSLVSADTQYF. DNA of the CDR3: TGTGCCAGCAGCTTGGTAAGCGCAGATACGCAGTATTTT. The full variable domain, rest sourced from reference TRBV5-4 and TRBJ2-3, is ETGVTQSPTHLIKTRGQQVTLRCSSQSGHNTVSWYQQALGQGPQFIFQYYREEENGRGNFPPRFSGLQFPNYSSELNVNALELDDSALYLCASSLVSADTQYFGPGTRLTVL.

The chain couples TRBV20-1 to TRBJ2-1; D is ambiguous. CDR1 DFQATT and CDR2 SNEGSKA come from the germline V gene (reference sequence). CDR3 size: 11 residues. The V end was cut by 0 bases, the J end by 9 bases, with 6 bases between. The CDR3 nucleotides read TGCAGTGCTAGAGACAGAGGTGAGCAGTTCTTC. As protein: CSARDRGEQFF.

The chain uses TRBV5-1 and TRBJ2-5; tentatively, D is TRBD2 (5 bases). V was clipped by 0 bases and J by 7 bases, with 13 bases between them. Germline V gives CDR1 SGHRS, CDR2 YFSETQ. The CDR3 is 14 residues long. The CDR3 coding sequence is TGCGCCAGCAGCTTGGGGCTCGACGGAGGGACCCAGTACTTC. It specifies CASSLGLDGGTQYF.

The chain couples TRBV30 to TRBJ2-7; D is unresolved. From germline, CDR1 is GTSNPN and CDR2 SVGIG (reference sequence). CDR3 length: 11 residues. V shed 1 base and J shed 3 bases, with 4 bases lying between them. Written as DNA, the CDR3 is TGTGCCTGGAGTGCAAACTACGAGCAGTACTTC. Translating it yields CAWSANYEQYF.

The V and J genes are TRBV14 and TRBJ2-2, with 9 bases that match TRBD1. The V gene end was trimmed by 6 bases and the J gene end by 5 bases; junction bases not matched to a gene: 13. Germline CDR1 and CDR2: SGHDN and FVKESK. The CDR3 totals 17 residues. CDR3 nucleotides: TGTGCCAGCAGAACCCGGGACAGGGAAGGCGGGACCGGGGAGCTGTTTTTT. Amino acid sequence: CASRTRDREGGTGELFF.

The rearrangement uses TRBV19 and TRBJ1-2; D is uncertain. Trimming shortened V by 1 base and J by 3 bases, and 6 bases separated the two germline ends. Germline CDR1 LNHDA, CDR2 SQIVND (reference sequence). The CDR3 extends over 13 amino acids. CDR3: CASSIGTDYGYTF. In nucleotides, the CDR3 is TGTGCCAGTAGTATAGGTACGGACTATGGCTACACCTTC.

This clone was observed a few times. In nucleotides, the CDR3 is TGTGCCAGCAGGCGGCGGGGGGTTGAGACCCAGTACTTC. This codes for CASRRRGVETQYF. The chain combines TRBV6-5 with TRBJ2-5; 8 bases are a match to TRBD2. The ends lost 6 bases at V and 5 bases at J; junction bases unmatched: 5. Germline CDR1 MNHEY, CDR2 SVGAGI. The CDR3 consists of 13 residues.

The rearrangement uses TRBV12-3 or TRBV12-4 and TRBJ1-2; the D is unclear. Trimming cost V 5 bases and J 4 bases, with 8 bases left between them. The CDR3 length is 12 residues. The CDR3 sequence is CASSLGRYGYTF. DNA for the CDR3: TGTGCCAGCAGTCTCGGTCGCTATGGCTACACCTTC.

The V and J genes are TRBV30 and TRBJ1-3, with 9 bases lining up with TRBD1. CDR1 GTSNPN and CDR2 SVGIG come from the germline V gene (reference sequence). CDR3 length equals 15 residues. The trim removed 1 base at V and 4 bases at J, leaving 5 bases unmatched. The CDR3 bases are TGTGCCTGGAGTGACAGGGGGCAAGGGGGAAACACCATATATTTT. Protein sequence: CAWSDRGQGGNTIYF.

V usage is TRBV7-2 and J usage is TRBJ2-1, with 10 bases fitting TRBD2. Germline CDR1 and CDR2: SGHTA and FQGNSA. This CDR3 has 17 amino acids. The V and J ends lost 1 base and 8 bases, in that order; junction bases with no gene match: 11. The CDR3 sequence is CASSLGSERGGVYEQFF. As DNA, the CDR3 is TGTGCCAGCAGCTTAGGGTCGGAGCGGGGGGGCGTATATGAGCAGTTCTTC.

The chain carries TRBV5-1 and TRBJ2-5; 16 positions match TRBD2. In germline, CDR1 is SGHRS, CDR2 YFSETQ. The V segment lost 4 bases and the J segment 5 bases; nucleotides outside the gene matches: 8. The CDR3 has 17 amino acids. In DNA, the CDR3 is TGCGCCAGCAGCACAGGGACTAGCGGGGGGGCAAGGGAGACCCAGTACTTC. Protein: CASSTGTSGGARETQYF. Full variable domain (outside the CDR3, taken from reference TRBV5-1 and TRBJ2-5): KAGVTQTPRYLIKTRGQQVTLSCSPISGHRSVSWYQQTPGQGLQFLFEYFSETQRNKGNFPGRFSGRQFSNSRSEMNVSTLELGDSALYLCASSTGTSGGARETQYFGPGTRLLVL.

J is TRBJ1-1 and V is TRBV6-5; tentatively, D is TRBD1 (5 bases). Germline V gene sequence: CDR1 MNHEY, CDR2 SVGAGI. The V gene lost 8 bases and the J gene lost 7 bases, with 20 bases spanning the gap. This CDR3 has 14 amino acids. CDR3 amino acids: CASLGLLFKFEAFF. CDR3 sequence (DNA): TGTGCCAGCCTGGGACTCCTGTTTAAATTTGAAGCTTTCTTT.

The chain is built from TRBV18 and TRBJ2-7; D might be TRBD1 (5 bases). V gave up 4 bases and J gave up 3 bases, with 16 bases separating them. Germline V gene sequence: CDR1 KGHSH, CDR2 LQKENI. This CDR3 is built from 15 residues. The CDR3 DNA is TGTGCCAGCTCACAGGGGCAGTCCAAGTACTACGAGCAGTACTTC. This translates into CASSQGQSKYYEQYF.

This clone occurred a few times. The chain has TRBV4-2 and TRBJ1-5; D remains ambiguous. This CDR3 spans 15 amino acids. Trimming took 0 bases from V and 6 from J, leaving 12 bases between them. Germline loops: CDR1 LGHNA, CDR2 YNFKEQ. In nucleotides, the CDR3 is TGTGCCAGCAGCCAAGATTTCCAGGAAAGTCAGCCCCAGCATTTT. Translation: CASSQDFQESQPQHF.

The CDR3 DNA follows: TGTGCCAGCTCACGGAACCGGGACAAGGATAATTCACCCCTCCACTTT. Its translation: CASSRNRDKDNSPLHF. The chain couples TRBV18 to TRBJ1-6; a weak D match, TRBD1 (6 bases). Trimming stripped 4 bases from V and 5 bases from J, with 15 bases between. The CDR3 is 16 residues long. Germline CDR1 KGHSH, CDR2 LQKENI.

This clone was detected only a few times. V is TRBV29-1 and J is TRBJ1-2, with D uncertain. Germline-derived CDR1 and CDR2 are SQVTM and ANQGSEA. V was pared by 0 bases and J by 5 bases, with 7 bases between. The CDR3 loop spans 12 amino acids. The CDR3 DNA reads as TGCAGCGTTGAAGACAGGTCATATGGCTACACCTTC. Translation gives CSVEDRSYGYTF. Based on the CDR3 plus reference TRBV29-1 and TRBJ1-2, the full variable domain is SAVISQKPSRDICQRGTSLTIQCQVDSQVTMMFWYRQQPGQSLTLIATANQGSEATYESGFVIDKFPISRPNLTFSTLTVSNMSPEDSSIYLCSVEDRSYGYTFGSGTRLTVV.

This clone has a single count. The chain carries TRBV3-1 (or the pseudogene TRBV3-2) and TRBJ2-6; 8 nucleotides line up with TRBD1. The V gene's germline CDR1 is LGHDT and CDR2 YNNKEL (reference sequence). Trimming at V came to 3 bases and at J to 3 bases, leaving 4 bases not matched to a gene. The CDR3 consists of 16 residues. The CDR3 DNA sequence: TGTGCCAGCAGCCACCCGGACAGGGTTGGGGCCAACGTCCTGACTTTC. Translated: CASSHPDRVGANVLTF.

CDR3 residues: CASSLGPSGGALTDTQYF. The DNA of the CDR3 is TGCGCCAGCAGCTTGGGTCCTAGCGGGGGGGCCCTGACAGATACGCAGTATTTT. The chain links TRBV5-1 to TRBJ2-3; 12 bases map to TRBD2. Trimming took 0 bases from V and 3 from J; bases not matched to a gene: 8. Germline CDR1 reads SGHRS; CDR2 reads YFSETQ. The CDR3 runs to 18 residues.

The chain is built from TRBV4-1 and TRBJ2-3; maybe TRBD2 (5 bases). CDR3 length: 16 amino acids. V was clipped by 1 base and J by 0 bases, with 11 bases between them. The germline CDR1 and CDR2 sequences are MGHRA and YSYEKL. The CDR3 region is CASSQVLAQSTDTQYF. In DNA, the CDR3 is TGCGCCAGCAGCCAAGTCCTAGCCCAAAGCACAGATACGCAGTATTTT.